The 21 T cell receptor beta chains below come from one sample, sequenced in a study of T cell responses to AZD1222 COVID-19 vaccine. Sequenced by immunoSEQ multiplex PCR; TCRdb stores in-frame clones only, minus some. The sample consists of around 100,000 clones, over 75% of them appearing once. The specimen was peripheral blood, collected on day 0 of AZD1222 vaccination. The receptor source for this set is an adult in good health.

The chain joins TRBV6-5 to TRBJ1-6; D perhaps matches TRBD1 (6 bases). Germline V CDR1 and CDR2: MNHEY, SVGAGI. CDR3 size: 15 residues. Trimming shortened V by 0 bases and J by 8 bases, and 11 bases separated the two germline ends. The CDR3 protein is CASSYSYREYSPLHF. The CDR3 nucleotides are TGTGCCAGCAGTTACTCTTACAGGGAGTATTCACCCCTCCACTTT.

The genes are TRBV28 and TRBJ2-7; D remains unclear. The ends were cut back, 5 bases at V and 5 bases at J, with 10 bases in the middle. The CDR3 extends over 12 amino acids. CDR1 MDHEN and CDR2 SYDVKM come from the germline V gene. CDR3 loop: CASSTRVNEQYF. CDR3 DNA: TGTGCCAGCAGTACCCGTGTAAACGAGCAGTACTTC.

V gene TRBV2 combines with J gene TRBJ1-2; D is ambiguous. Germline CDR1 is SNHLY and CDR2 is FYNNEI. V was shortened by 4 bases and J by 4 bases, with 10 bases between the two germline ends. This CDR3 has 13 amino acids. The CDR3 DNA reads TGTGCCAGCAGTGTTAAGGACGCCTATGGCTACACCTTC. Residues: CASSVKDAYGYTF.

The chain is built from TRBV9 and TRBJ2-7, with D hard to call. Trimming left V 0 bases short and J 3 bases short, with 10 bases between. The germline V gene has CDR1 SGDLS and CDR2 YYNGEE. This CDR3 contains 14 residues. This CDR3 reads CASSVGQARYEQYF. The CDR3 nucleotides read TGTGCCAGCAGCGTAGGGCAGGCCCGCTACGAGCAGTACTTC.

CDR3 region: CASSQTQGYVRLNTEAFF. The CDR3 DNA reads as TGTGCCAGCAGCCAAACACAGGGGTACGTACGACTGAACACTGAAGCTTTCTTT. The V call is TRBV4-2, the J call TRBJ1-1, with TRBD1 matching over 7 bases. Germline loops: CDR1 LGHNA, CDR2 YNFKEQ. With 2 bases clipped from V and 0 bases from J, the junction kept 12 bases outside the gene matches. The CDR3 length is 18 residues.

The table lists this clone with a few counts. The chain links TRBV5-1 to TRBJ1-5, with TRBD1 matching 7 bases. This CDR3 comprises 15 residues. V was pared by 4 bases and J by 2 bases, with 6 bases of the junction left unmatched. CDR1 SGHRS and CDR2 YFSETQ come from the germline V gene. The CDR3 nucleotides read TGCGCCAGCAGCCCTGCTGGACAGGGCAATCAGCCCCAGCATTTT. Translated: CASSPAGQGNQPQHF. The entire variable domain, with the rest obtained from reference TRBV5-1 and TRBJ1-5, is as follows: KAGVTQTPRYLIKTRGQQVTLSCSPISGHRSVSWYQQTPGQGLQFLFEYFSETQRNKGNFPGRFSGRQFSNSRSEMNVSTLELGDSALYLCASSPAGQGNQPQHFGDGTRLSIL.

CDR3 bases: TGTGCCAGCAGTTACCAGCAAAGGCAGTACTTC. This gives the protein CASSYQQRQYF. The rearrangement uses TRBV6-5 and TRBJ2-7; D gene uncertain. V was clipped by 2 bases and J by 9 bases, with 8 bases between them. Germline V lookup: CDR1 MNHEY, CDR2 SVGAGI. This CDR3 has 11 residues.

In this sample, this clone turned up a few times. The CDR3 DNA reads as TGTGCCAGCAGCGGACAGGGATTTCAAGAGACCCAGTACTTC. As protein: CASSGQGFQETQYF. This sequence joins TRBV3-1 (or the pseudogene TRBV3-2) and TRBJ2-5; 8 bases are a match to TRBD1. This CDR3 is 14 amino acids long. CDR1 LGHDT and CDR2 YNNKEL come from the germline V gene (reference sequence). V lost 5 bases, J lost 2 bases, and 4 bases stayed unmatched.

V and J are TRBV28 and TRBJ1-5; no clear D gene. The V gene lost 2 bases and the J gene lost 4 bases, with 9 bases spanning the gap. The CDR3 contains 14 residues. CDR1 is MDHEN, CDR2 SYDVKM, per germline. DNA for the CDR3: TGTGCCAGCAGTTTAGAGGGCAATAATCAGCCCCAGCATTTT. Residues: CASSLEGNNQPQHF. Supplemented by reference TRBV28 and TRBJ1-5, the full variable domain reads DVKVTQSSRYLVKRTGEKVFLECVQDMDHENMFWYRQDPGLGLRLIYFSYDVKMKEKGDIPEGYSVSREKKERFSLILESASTNQTSMYLCASSLEGNNQPQHFGDGTRLSIL.

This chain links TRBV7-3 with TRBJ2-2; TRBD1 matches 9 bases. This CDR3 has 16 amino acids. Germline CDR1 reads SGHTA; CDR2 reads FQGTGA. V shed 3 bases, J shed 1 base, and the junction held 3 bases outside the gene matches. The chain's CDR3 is CASSLGTGMNTGELFF. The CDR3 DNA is TGTGCCAGCAGCTTGGGGACAGGGATGAACACCGGGGAGCTGTTTTTT.

The CDR3 sequence is CATSRGQNYGYTF. The CDR3 DNA sequence: TGTGCCACCAGCAGAGGACAGAACTATGGCTACACCTTC. The chain is built from TRBV15 and TRBJ1-2; D is perhaps TRBD1 (5 bases). The CDR3 extends over 13 amino acids. V lost 1 base to trimming and J lost 2 bases, with 5 bases between them. The germline V gene encodes CDR1 LNHNV and CDR2 YYDKDF (reference sequence). Based on the CDR3 plus reference TRBV15 and TRBJ1-2, the full variable domain is DAMVIQNPRYQVTQFGKPVTLSCSQTLNHNVMYWYQQKSSQAPKLLFHYYDKDFNNEADTPDNFQSRRPNTSFCFLDIRSPGLGDTAMYLCATSRGQNYGYTFGSGTRLTVV.

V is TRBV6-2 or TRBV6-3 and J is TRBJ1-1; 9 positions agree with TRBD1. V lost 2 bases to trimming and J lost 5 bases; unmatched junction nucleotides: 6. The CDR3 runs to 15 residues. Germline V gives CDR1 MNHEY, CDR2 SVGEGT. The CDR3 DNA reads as TGTGCCAGCAGTTACAGGAGGACAGGGGTTACTGAAGCTTTCTTT. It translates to CASSYRRTGVTEAFF.

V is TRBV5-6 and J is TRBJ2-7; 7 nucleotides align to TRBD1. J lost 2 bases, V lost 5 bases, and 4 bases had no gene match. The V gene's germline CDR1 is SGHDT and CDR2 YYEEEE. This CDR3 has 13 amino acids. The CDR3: CASSRGQAYEQYF. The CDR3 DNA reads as TGTGCCAGCAGTCGAGGACAGGCCTACGAGCAGTACTTC.

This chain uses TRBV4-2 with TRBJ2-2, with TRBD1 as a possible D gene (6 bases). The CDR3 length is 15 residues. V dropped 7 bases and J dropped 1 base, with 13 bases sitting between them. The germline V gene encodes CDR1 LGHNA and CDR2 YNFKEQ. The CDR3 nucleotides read TGTGCCAGCACTATGCGGACAGAGAACACCGGGGAGCTGTTTTTT. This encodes CASTMRTENTGELFF.

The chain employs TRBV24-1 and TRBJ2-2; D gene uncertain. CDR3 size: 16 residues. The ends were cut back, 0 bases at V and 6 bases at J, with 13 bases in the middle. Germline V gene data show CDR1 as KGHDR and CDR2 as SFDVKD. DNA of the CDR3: TGTGCCACCAGTGATTTGCTTTCTGCCGGGTCCGGGGAGCTGTTTTTT. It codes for CATSDLLSAGSGELFF.

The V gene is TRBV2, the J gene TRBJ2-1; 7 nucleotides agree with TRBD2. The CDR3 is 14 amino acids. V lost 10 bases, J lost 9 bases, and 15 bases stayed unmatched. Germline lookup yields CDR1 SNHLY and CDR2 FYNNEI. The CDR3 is CATLLAPLSTEQFF. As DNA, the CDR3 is TGTGCCACCCTACTAGCGCCCCTCTCCACTGAGCAGTTCTTC. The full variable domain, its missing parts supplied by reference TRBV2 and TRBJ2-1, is EPEVTQTPSHQVTQMGQEVILRCVPISNHLYFYWYRQILGQKVEFLVSFYNNEISEKSEIFDDQFSVERPDGSNFTLKIRSTKLEDSAMYFCATLLAPLSTEQFFGPGTRLTVL.

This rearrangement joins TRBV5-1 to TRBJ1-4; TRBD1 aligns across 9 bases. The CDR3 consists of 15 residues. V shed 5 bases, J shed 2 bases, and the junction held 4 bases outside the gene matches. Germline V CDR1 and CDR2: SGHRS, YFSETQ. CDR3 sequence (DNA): TGCGCCAGCAGGGGACAGGGTCACACTAATGAAAAACTGTTTTTT. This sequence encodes CASRGQGHTNEKLFF. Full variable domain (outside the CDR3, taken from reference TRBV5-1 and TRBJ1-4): KAGVTQTPRYLIKTRGQQVTLSCSPISGHRSVSWYQQTPGQGLQFLFEYFSETQRNKGNFPGRFSGRQFSNSRSEMNVSTLELGDSALYLCASRGQGHTNEKLFFGSGTQLSVL.

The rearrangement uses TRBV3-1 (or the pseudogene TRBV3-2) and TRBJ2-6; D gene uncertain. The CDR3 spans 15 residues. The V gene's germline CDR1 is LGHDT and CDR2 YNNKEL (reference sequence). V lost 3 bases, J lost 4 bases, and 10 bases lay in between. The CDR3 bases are TGTGCCAGCAGCCAGGCTTCAGGCGGGGCCAACGTCCTGACTTTC. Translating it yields CASSQASGGANVLTF.

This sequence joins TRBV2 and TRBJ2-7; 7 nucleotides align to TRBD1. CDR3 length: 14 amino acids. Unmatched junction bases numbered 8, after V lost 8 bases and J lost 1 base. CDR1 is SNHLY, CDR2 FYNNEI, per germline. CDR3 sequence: CASGKEQGSYEQYF. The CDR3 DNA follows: TGTGCCAGCGGAAAGGAACAGGGGTCCTACGAGCAGTACTTC.

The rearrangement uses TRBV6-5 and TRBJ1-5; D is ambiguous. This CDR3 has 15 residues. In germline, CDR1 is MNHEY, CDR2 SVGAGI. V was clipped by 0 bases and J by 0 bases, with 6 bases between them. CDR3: CASSYSRNSNQPQHF. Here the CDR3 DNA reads TGTGCCAGCAGTTACTCGCGAAATAGCAATCAGCCCCAGCATTTT.

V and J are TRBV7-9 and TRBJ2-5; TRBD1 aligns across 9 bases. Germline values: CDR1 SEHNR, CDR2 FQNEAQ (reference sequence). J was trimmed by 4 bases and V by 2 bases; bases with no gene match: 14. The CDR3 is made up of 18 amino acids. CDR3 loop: CASSLLRQGGARGETQYF. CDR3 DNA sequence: TGTGCCAGCAGCTTACTCCGACAGGGGGGCGCCAGGGGAGAGACCCAGTACTTC.